This entry features one T cell receptor (beta chain) sequence. The authors' processing: By means of reference gene primer amplification, nucleated cell counts were estimated. The table came from immunoSEQ multiplex PCR; TCRdb's copy has only in-frame clones and leaves some out. The V and J calls and clone size were taken over from that table, and D and trimming were inferred from the DNA. The repertoire holds under 450,000 clones, with around 89% as singletons. This entry belongs to a study of blood T cell repertoires in COVID-19. Study-wide context: The analysed material was cDNA or gDNA that came from T cells, B-cell-depleted T cells, or PBMCs.

CDR3 length equals 13 residues. In germline, CDR1 is GTSNPN, CDR2 SVGIG (reference sequence). Deletions cut 1 base from V and 3 bases from J, with 7 bases between. The origin of this receptor is a woman in her fifties or sixties with COVID-19, enrolled during active disease. The sample was peripheral blood. This chain uses TRBV30 with TRBJ2-1; D is ambiguous. CDR3 bases: TGTGCCTGGAGTGCTGCTAGCTACAATGAGCAGTTCTTC. It codes for CAWSAASYNEQFF.